The 8 T cell receptor beta chains below were found in one sample sequenced in a study of blood T cells in healthy people across ages. Primers used in a second PCR of roughly 6 to 12 cycles were a sample-barcoded 5' primer and a J-beta primer mix. Each CDR3 protein gets one entry after TCRdb re-called the 5' RACE reads with MiXCR. In the table there are around 800,000 distinct CDR3 sequences, 35% to 50% of which are singletons. The sequencing input was blood. The receptor set was obtained from a man older than 75 in good health.

A single count supports this clonotype. V is TRBV29-1 and J is TRBJ1-1, with D perhaps matching TRBD1 (6 bases). The germline V and J ends were trimmed by 8 bases and 3 bases, with 16 bases remaining between them. Germline V gives CDR1 SQVTM, CDR2 ANQGSEA. This CDR3 contains 13 residues. The CDR3 sequence is CSHRGESDTEAFF. In DNA form, the CDR3 reads TGCAGCCATAGGGGGGAATCGGACACTGAAGCTTTCTTT.

The chain links TRBV20-1 to TRBJ2-7, with D possibly matching TRBD2 (5 bases). Per germline, CDR1 DFQATT and CDR2 SNEGSKA (reference sequence). The length of the CDR3 is 13 residues. V shed 3 bases and J shed 7 bases, with 16 bases lying between them. The DNA for the CDR3 is TGCAGTGCTAGTAGGGAGCCGGGTCGGGAGCAGTACTTC. Protein: CSASREPGREQYF.

The rearrangement uses TRBV6-2 or TRBV6-3 and TRBJ2-6, with 10 nucleotides matching TRBD1. Germline lookup yields CDR1 MNHEY and CDR2 SVGEGT. The CDR3 is 19 residues long. The J segment lost 0 bases and the V segment lost 5 bases, leaving 10 bases of the junction unmatched. CDR3 in DNA: TGTGCCAGCAGTGGTTTTACGGGACAGGGGACCTCTGGGGCCAACGTCCTGACTTTC. Protein sequence: CASSGFTGQGTSGANVLTF.

This clonotype was detected only a few times. This chain joins TRBV28 and TRBJ2-7; D may correspond to TRBD1 or TRBD2 (5 bases each). This CDR3 comprises 13 residues. V shed 5 bases and J shed 8 bases, with 16 bases lying between them. Germline V lookup: CDR1 MDHEN, CDR2 SYDVKM. This CDR3 reads CASSVRIGAQQYF. The CDR3 DNA is TGTGCCAGCAGTGTAAGGATCGGGGCCCAGCAGTACTTC.

This clonotype occurred once. J is TRBJ2-1 and V is TRBV5-1; 14 nucleotides line up with TRBD2. In germline, CDR1 is SGHRS, CDR2 YFSETQ. There are 18 residues in the CDR3. The V segment lost 1 base and the J segment 5 bases; nucleotides outside the gene matches: 8. CDR3 DNA: TGCGCCAGCAGCTTGAGACTAGCGGGAGGGCCGGTAGACAATGAGCAGTTCTTC. Translation gives CASSLRLAGGPVDNEQFF.

The genes are TRBV6-2 or TRBV6-3 and TRBJ2-4; 9 bases map to TRBD2. The germline V gene has CDR1 MNHEY and CDR2 SVGEGT. The CDR3 sequence is 15 residues long. The J segment lost 11 bases and the V segment lost 2 bases, leaving 10 bases of the junction unmatched. The CDR3 here is CASSYGLAGSLVQYF. CDR3 sequence (DNA): TGTGCCAGCAGTTACGGTCTAGCGGGGAGCCTGGTTCAGTACTTC.

On this clonotype itself: Possible read error: a much larger clone is one base away. J is TRBJ2-5 and V is TRBV12-3 or TRBV12-4, with 7 bases fitting TRBD2. Trimming took 3 bases from V and 11 from J; bases not matched to a gene: 9. The CDR3 runs 13 residues. CDR3 in DNA: TGTGCCAGCAGTTTGGGACTACCCAATGAGCAGTACTTC. It translates to CASSLGLPNEQYF.

In its sample, this clonotype was seen many times. CDR3: CASSDGDYLAEQFF. As DNA, the CDR3 is TGTGCCAGCAGCGACGGGGACTATCTTGCTGAGCAGTTCTTC. The gene calls are TRBV9 and TRBJ2-1; the match to TRBD2 covers 7 bases. With 3 bases clipped from V and 9 bases from J, the junction kept 9 bases outside the gene matches. Germline CDR1 is SGDLS and CDR2 is YYNGEE. This CDR3 spans 14 amino acids.